The 22 T cell receptor beta chains below come from one sample, sequenced in a study of blood T cell repertoires in COVID-19. Clones were sequenced by immunoSEQ multiplex PCR, and TCRdb holds only the in-frame ones, with some missing. In the table there are around 24,000 clones, 75% to 90% of which are singletons. The sequencing sample was made of peripheral blood. The receptor set was obtained from a human donor in a cohort sampled during active COVID-19.

This chain joins TRBV28 and TRBJ2-1; 7 nucleotides align to TRBD2. This CDR3 is built from 14 residues. With 3 bases clipped from V and 6 bases from J, the junction kept 5 bases outside the gene matches. Germline V gene sequence: CDR1 MDHEN, CDR2 SYDVKM. The DNA for the CDR3 is TGTGCCAGCAGTTTTGGACTAGTTTCCAATGAGCAGTTCTTC. Amino acids: CASSFGLVSNEQFF.

CDR3 nucleotides: TGTGCCAGCAGCTTGATTGGGGGCCGGGGCGAGCAGTACTTC. Translation: CASSLIGGRGEQYF. This chain connects TRBV5-4 to TRBJ2-7, with D possibly being TRBD1 (6 bases). The length of the CDR3 is 14 residues. Germline lookup yields CDR1 SGHNT and CDR2 YYREEE (reference sequence). V was cut by 1 base and J by 6 bases, with 14 bases left in between.

V usage is TRBV11-2 and J usage is TRBJ1-4, with 9 bases lining up with TRBD1. V lost 5 bases, J lost 6 bases, and 4 bases stayed unmatched. CDR3 size: 14 residues. Germline lookup yields CDR1 SGHAT and CDR2 FQNNGV. The CDR3 DNA reads TGTGCCAGCAGCAACAGGGGGCGACATGAAAAACTGTTTTTT. Protein product: CASSNRGRHEKLFF.

The CDR3 coding sequence is TGTGCCAGCAGCGCCCTCAGGGCTGCGAACACCGGGGAGCTGTTTTTT. The encoded protein is CASSALRAANTGELFF. The genes are TRBV9 and TRBJ2-2, with D maybe TRBD1 (5 bases). This CDR3 spans 16 amino acids. Germline values: CDR1 SGDLS, CDR2 YYNGEE. The V and J ends lost 3 bases and 0 bases respectively, with 12 bases between them.

The chain recombines TRBV3-1 (or the pseudogene TRBV3-2) with TRBJ2-2; 8 bases match TRBD2. The CDR3 totals 12 residues. The V segment lost 6 bases and the J segment 7 bases; nucleotides outside the gene matches: 1. Germline V gene data show CDR1 as LGHDT and CDR2 as YNNKEL (reference sequence). The CDR3 region is CASRREVGELFF. The CDR3 DNA follows: TGTGCCAGCAGGCGGGAGGTCGGGGAGCTGTTTTTT.

This chain links TRBV21-1 with TRBJ2-3; the table gives TRBD1 as D, unverified against the DNA. TRBV21-1 is designated a pseudogene. This CDR3 spans 16 amino acids. The CDR3, as DNA: TGTGCCAGCAGCAAAGTGTACAGTACCCACTTAGATACGCAGTATTTT. Protein: CASSKVYSTHLDTQYF.

The CDR3 nucleotides are TGCAGCTCCAGACAGGGGACGAACACTGAAGCTTTCTTT. Its protein product is CSSRQGTNTEAFF. This sequence joins TRBV29-1 and TRBJ1-1; 8 bases align to TRBD1. The germline V gene encodes CDR1 SQVTM and CDR2 ANQGSEA. The trim removed 8 bases at V and 1 base at J, leaving 6 bases unmatched. The length of the CDR3 is 13 residues.

The V call is TRBV6-6, the J call TRBJ2-7; weak D call: TRBD2 (6 bases). Per germline, CDR1 MNHNY and CDR2 SVGAGI (reference sequence). The ends were cut back, 0 bases at V and 7 bases at J, with 13 bases in the middle. This CDR3 has 14 amino acids. The DNA of the CDR3 is TGTGCCAGCAGTTACTCGATGGGGGGAGGAGAGCAGTACTTC. This gives the protein CASSYSMGGGEQYF.

This chain uses TRBV7-9 with TRBJ2-7; 8 bases line up with TRBD1. The ends lost 8 bases at V and 2 bases at J; junction bases unmatched: 5. Germline CDR1 is SEHNR and CDR2 is FQNEAQ (reference sequence). The CDR3 spans 13 residues. The CDR3 region is CASLQGGAYEQYF. CDR3 bases: TGTGCCAGCTTACAGGGGGGAGCCTACGAGCAGTACTTC.

The CDR3 coding sequence is TGTGCCAGTAGTGGTCTAGCGGGAGCTTGGGCCGAGCAGTACTTC. Protein product: CASSGLAGAWAEQYF. The rearrangement links TRBV19 to TRBJ2-7, with 10 bases that match TRBD2. V lost 5 bases to trimming and J lost 6 bases; unmatched junction nucleotides: 10. Germline lookup yields CDR1 LNHDA and CDR2 SQIVND (reference sequence). The CDR3 sequence is 15 residues long.

The chain recombines TRBV28 with TRBJ1-2; D ambiguous. Per the germline V gene, CDR1 is MDHEN and CDR2 is SYDVKM. The germline V and J ends were trimmed by 5 bases and 3 bases, with 4 bases remaining between them. CDR3 length: 11 amino acids. The CDR3 DNA reads as TGTGCCAGCAGTCGGGACTATGGCTACACCTTC. It encodes CASSRDYGYTF.

The chain recombines TRBV6-2 or TRBV6-3 with TRBJ1-2, with D maybe TRBD1 (6 bases). Germline-derived CDR1 and CDR2 are MNHEY and SVGEGT. This CDR3 is 17 amino acids long. Trimming pared 5 bases from V and 4 bases from J, leaving 23 bases between. The CDR3 DNA follows: TGTGCCAGCAGTCAAAGGGGCCGGGACAATTCCCCCTATGGCTACACCTTC. Its protein is CASSQRGRDNSPYGYTF.

The chain is built from TRBV19 and TRBJ2-1, with D perhaps TRBD1 (6 bases). V dropped 7 bases and J dropped 8 bases, with 12 bases sitting between them. Germline assignment: CDR1 LNHDA and CDR2 SQIVND (reference sequence). The CDR3 is made up of 12 amino acids. This chain's CDR3 is CASTLQGHEQFF. CDR3 nucleotide sequence: TGTGCCAGTACCCTACAGGGCCATGAGCAGTTCTTC.

Only a few counts were recorded for this clone. This chain connects TRBV12-5 to TRBJ1-6; 7 bases agree with TRBD1. The germline gives CDR1 LGHNT, CDR2 FRNRAP. The CDR3 contains 16 residues. V shed 2 bases, J shed 6 bases, and the junction held 7 bases outside the gene matches. The CDR3 DNA reads as TGTGCTAGTGGTTTGACACCGGACAGGTTTAATTCACCCCTCCACTTT. It encodes CASGLTPDRFNSPLHF.

This sequence joins TRBV27 and TRBJ1-1; D is undetermined. Germline CDR1 MNHEY, CDR2 SMNVEV (reference sequence). V lost 8 bases and J 3 bases, leaving 13 bases between the germline ends. The CDR3 sequence is 13 residues long. This chain's CDR3 is CASWNGVYTEAFF. The CDR3 DNA is TGTGCCAGCTGGAACGGGGTCTACACTGAAGCTTTCTTT.

The V and J genes are TRBV5-1 and TRBJ2-5; D gene ambiguous. Germline CDR1 SGHRS, CDR2 YFSETQ. Between the trimmed V and J ends, which lost 0 bases and 1 base, there was a span of 7 bases. The CDR3 has 14 amino acids. The CDR3 sequence: CASSLVKSQETQYF. The CDR3 nucleotides are TGCGCCAGCAGCTTGGTAAAGAGCCAAGAGACCCAGTACTTC. The full variable domain, rest sourced from reference TRBV5-1 and TRBJ2-5, is KAGVTQTPRYLIKTRGQQVTLSCSPISGHRSVSWYQQTPGQGLQFLFEYFSETQRNKGNFPGRFSGRQFSNSRSEMNVSTLELGDSALYLCASSLVKSQETQYFGPGTRLLVL.

V usage is TRBV18 and J usage is TRBJ1-1; D uncertain. Germline V gene sequence: CDR1 KGHSH, CDR2 LQKENI. V lost 6 bases to trimming and J lost 7 bases, with 15 bases between them. There are 13 residues in the CDR3. This CDR3 is CASSPRESLEAFF. In DNA form, the CDR3 reads TGTGCCAGCTCCCCTCGGGAGTCCCTTGAAGCTTTCTTT.

The chain uses TRBV6-1 and TRBJ2-7; perhaps TRBD1 as D (6 bases). Germline V gene data show CDR1 as MNHNS and CDR2 as SASEGT. The V gene lost 2 bases and the J gene lost 6 bases, with 11 bases spanning the gap. The CDR3 totals 13 residues. CDR3 sequence: CASSETDSTEQYF. The DNA of the CDR3 is TGTGCCAGCAGTGAAACGGACAGTACCGAGCAGTACTTC.

This CDR3 reads CATSRDRLSNTEAFF. In nucleotides, the CDR3 is TGTGCCACCAGCAGAGATCGTCTTTCGAACACTGAAGCTTTCTTT. This chain joins TRBV15 and TRBJ1-1; D is ambiguous. Germline V gene data show CDR1 as LNHNV and CDR2 as YYDKDF (reference sequence). CDR3 size: 15 residues. Trimming took 0 bases from V and 1 from J, leaving 9 bases between them. The variable domain in full, with the rest retrieved from reference TRBV15 and TRBJ1-1, is DAMVIQNPRYQVTQFGKPVTLSCSQTLNHNVMYWYQQKSSQAPKLLFHYYDKDFNNEADTPDNFQSRRPNTSFCFLDIRSPGLGDTAMYLCATSRDRLSNTEAFFGQGTRLTVV.

The chain employs TRBV2 and TRBJ2-2; D gene uncertain. The CDR3 loop spans 13 amino acids. Germline loops: CDR1 SNHLY, CDR2 FYNNEI. V dropped 6 bases and J dropped 2 bases, with 7 bases sitting between them. The CDR3 spells CASRETNTGELFF. CDR3 DNA: TGTGCCAGCAGGGAGACCAACACCGGGGAGCTGTTTTTT.

This chain uses TRBV27 with TRBJ2-7, with 8 bases identical to TRBD1. The CDR3 loop spans 15 amino acids. Germline CDR1 MNHEY, CDR2 SMNVEV (reference sequence). V shed 5 bases and J 6 bases; nucleotides not matched to a gene: 12. The CDR3 DNA sequence: TGTGCCAGCAGTCTCTCGACAGGGGTAGGCTCCGAGCAGTACTTC. This sequence encodes CASSLSTGVGSEQYF.

The V call is TRBV28, the J call TRBJ2-7; D not certain. V was trimmed by 1 base and J by 3 bases, leaving 4 bases between them. The CDR3 covers 12 residues. The germline V gene has CDR1 MDHEN and CDR2 SYDVKM. As DNA, the CDR3 is TGTGCCAGCAGTTTATCGGGCTACGAGCAGTACTTC. This sequence encodes CASSLSGYEQYF.